This record covers a single TCR beta chain. Its antigen is undetermined. Unique molecular identifiers were present on cDNA, and template switching added a universal primer site. Each CDR3 protein is one row after TCRdb ran MiXCR on the 5' RACE reads. Altogether roughly 240,000 distinct CDR3 sequences are present, roughly 7% being singletons, with the ten largest covering under 4%. The CDR3 has 18 amino acids. V was clipped by 1 base and J by 2 bases, with 21 bases between them. Germline CDR1 MGHRA, CDR2 YSYEKL. This entry comes from a study of identical twins. Study-wide results and limits: With monozygotic twins, out-of-frame TCR alpha sharing exceeded what models estimated. Insertions ran lower in abundant cord blood beta clonotypes, though not in memory repertoires.

The sample also formed part of further work on yellow fever vaccine responses in identical twins. As reported in that work: On the reported evidence, twins' vaccine T cell responses seemed partly convergent and partly personalized.

The gene calls are TRBV4-1 and TRBJ2-7; tentative D call: TRBD2 (5 bases). This TCR was sampled from a woman under 30 in good health. Sequencing was carried out using memory (CD45RO+) T cells sorted from blood. In DNA, the CDR3 is TGCGCCAGCAGCCAAGCCGCTCTGAGGGATACGGCGCCCTACGAGCAGTACTTC. Translated, it gives CASSQAALRDTAPYEQYF.